Listed below are T cell receptor beta chains from one sample, sequenced in a study of shared clonotypes between healthy human individuals. Using immunoSEQ multiplex PCR, the repertoire was profiled, and TCRdb retains in-frame clones only, with some absent. The sample records roughly 1 million clones, around 78% being singletons. Sequenced material: memory CD4+ T cells from PBMCs. The receptors originated from a man aged 18 to 30 in good health. Some clones in this sample may be carry-over from other donors' samples. Both conserved end residues are part of each CDR3. A D gene is named only where the DNA matches it firmly. Part of the rows lack a size; the others show once, few, many or a class for expanded clones.

NA TRBJ1-2 TRBV28 NA TGTGCCAGCAGTTCGGGGGCAGCAGCACTCTATGGCTACACCTTC CASSSGAAALYGYTF
NA TRBJ2-3 TRBV29-1 NA TGCAGCGTTGGCGAGGATACGCAGTATTTT CSVGEDTQYF
NA TRBJ1-2 TRBV28 NA TGTGCCAGCAGGCTTACGGGGGACTATGGCTACACCTTC CASRLTGDYGYTF
TRBD2 TRBJ2-2 TRBV5-5 NA TGTGCCAGCAGCCGGGGACTAGCGGGAGGAAGGACCGGGGAGCTGTTTTTT CASSRGLAGGRTGELFF
TRBD1 TRBJ2-5 TRBV5-4 NA TGTGCCAGCAGCTTTCTCCCTTGGACAGGGGGAGAGACCCAGTACTTC CASSFLPWTGGETQYF
NA TRBJ1-5 TRBV7-2 NA TGTGCCAGCAGCTTATACGGGAATAGCAATCAGCCCCAGCATTTT CASSLYGNSNQPQHF
NA TRBJ1-2 TRBV4-1 NA TGCGCCAGCAGCCAAGAACTAAACAACCGAGCTCGAGTGGGGGTCTACTATGGCTACACCTTC CASSQELNNRARVGVYYGYTF
NA TRBJ1-2 TRBV4-2 NA TGTGCCAGCAGCCAAGGGTTGACGCAGGGCTTTAGCTATGGCTACACCTTC CASSQGLTQGFSYGYTF
TRBD1 TRBJ2-7 TRBV5-1 NA TGCGCCAGCAGCTTAGACAGGGACAACGAGCAGTACTTC CASSLDRDNEQYF
NA TRBJ1-5 TRBV28 NA TGTGCCAGCAATTCAAGGGGGGGAATCAATCAGCCCCAGCATTTT CASNSRGGINQPQHF
TRBD1 TRBJ2-5 TRBV29-1 NA TGCAGCGTGACAGGGGGCCTACAAGAGACCCAGTACTTC CSVTGGLQETQYF
TRBD2 TRBJ2-3 TRBV4-3 NA TGCGCCAGCAGCCAAGGGGGCTCTAGCGGGCCTTCAGATACGCAGTATTTT CASSQGGSSGPSDTQYF
NA TRBJ1-3 TRBV4-3 NA TGCGCCAGCAGCCAAGAGCGGGGGCCAGTAAACACCATATATTTT CASSQERGPVNTIYF
NA TRBJ1-1 TRBV10-3 NA TGTGCCATCACCGAGGACAGGAACACTGAAGCTTTCTTT CAITEDRNTEAFF
TRBD1 TRBJ1-1 TRBV13 once TGTGCCAGCAGCTTGGGGGACAGGCTGAACACTGAAGCTTTCTTT CASSLGDRLNTEAFF
TRBD1 TRBJ1-1 TRBV5-4 NA TGTGCCGGGGGGACAGCGAGCACTGAAGCTTTCTTT CAGGTASTEAFF
NA TRBJ2-3 TRBV28 NA TGTGCCAGCACCAGTACTGCCCTGGGTACGCAGTATTTT CASTSTALGTQYF
TRBD1 TRBJ1-1 TRBV29-1 few TGCAGCCCCCGACAGGGGGAGACTGAAGCTTTCTTT CSPRQGETEAFF
NA TRBJ1-2 TRBV2 NA TGTGCCAGCAGCGCCGGCAGCGGGACCGCCCTAGGCTACACCTTC CASSAGSGTALGYTF
TRBD2 TRBJ2-1 TRBV29-1 NA TGCAGCGTTCCCACACTAGCGGGAAGGTACAATGAGCAGTTCTTC CSVPTLAGRYNEQFF
TRBD2 TRBJ2-3 TRBV10-3 NA TGTGCCATCAGTCCCCGGGAGGGCCCTGGGATAGGTACGCAGTATTTT CAISPREGPGIGTQYF
NA TRBJ2-1 TRBV18 few TGTGCCAGCTCACCTATAAAAGGGGCCATGATTAATGAGCAGTTCTTC CASSPIKGAMINEQFF
NA TRBJ2-7 TRBV30 NA TGTGCCTGGAGTGGAAGGGGTAGAGGGGAGCAGTACTTC CAWSGRGRGEQYF
NA TRBJ2-7 TRBV27 once TGTGCCAGCAGTTTCAACAGGGCGGGCGAGCAGTACTTC CASSFNRAGEQYF
TRBD1 TRBJ2-3 TRBV18 NA TGTGCCAGCTCCCCGGGACAGGGCACAGATACGCAGTATTTT CASSPGQGTDTQYF
TRBD1 TRBJ1-5 TRBV15 NA TGTGCCACCAGCAGAGAAGCAAGGAGAACAGGGGGCAATCAGCCCCAGCATTTT CATSREARRTGGNQPQHF
NA TRBJ2-5 TRBV10-1 once TGCGCCAGCAGTCGGAGTTACCAAGAGACCCAGTACTTC CASSRSYQETQYF
TRBD2 TRBJ2-3 TRBV6-6 NA TGTGCCAGCGGGTTTAGCGGGAGGGGTCCCACAGATACGCAGTATTTT CASGFSGRGPTDTQYF
TRBD1 TRBJ1-2 TRBV30 NA TGTGCCTGGATGGACAGGGCCTATTTCCATGGCTACACCTTC CAWMDRAYFHGYTF
NA TRBJ2-3 TRBV9 few TGTGCCAGCAGCGTCTCAGGGGCTAGGGCAGATACGCAGTATTTT CASSVSGARADTQYF
NA TRBJ2-7 TRBV6-6 NA TGTGCCAGCAGTTACCTATCCGGCATGAACGAGCAGTACTTC CASSYLSGMNEQYF
TRBD1 TRBJ1-1 TRBV29-1 NA TGCAGCGTTCCGGGACAGGGGGGCACTGAAGCTTTCTTT CSVPGQGGTEAFF
NA TRBJ2-7 TRBV2 NA TGTGCCAGCAGTGGTACAGTTTCCTACGAGCAGTACTTC CASSGTVSYEQYF
NA TRBJ1-2 TRBV4-3 many TGCGCCAGCAGCCAAGATGGGGGGAAGGCTGGCTACACCTTC CASSQDGGKAGYTF
TRBD1 TRBJ2-7 TRBV28 once TGTGCCAGCAGCAGAATCGGACAGGGGGCAGGGGAGCAGTACTTC CASSRIGQGAGEQYF
TRBD2 TRBJ2-7 TRBV7-3 few TGTGCCAGCAGCTTAACGAGCGGGGGGCCCTACGAGCAGTACTTC CASSLTSGGPYEQYF
TRBD2 TRBJ2-2 TRBV5-1 NA TGCGCCAGCAGCTACATAGCGGGAGGGTACACCGGGGAGCTGTTTTTT CASSYIAGGYTGELFF
NA TRBJ1-5 TRBV6-1 NA TGTGCCAGCAGGGACGGGAATCAGCCCCAGCATTTT CASRDGNQPQHF
TRBD2 TRBJ2-7 TRBV5-1 few TGCGCCAGCAGCTTGGGCAGCGGGAGCTACGAGCAGTACTTC CASSLGSGSYEQYF
NA TRBJ2-5 TRBV27 NA TGTGCCAGCAGTTCATTCGTCGGCGGGTCAGGGCGAGAGACCCAGTACTTC CASSSFVGGSGRETQYF
TRBD2 TRBJ2-7 TRBV5-1 NA TGCGCCAGCAGGGAAGGGACTAGCGGGATCCCGTACGAGCAGTACTTC CASREGTSGIPYEQYF
TRBD2 TRBJ2-3 TRBV5-1 NA TGCGCCAGCAGCAGGGGACTAGTAGGAGATACGCAGTATTTT CASSRGLVGDTQYF
NA TRBJ1-2 TRBV7-9 NA TGTGCCAGCAGCCCCCAGACAGTCCTCTCCACCTTC CASSPQTVLSTF
NA TRBJ2-7 TRBV5-1 NA TGCGCCAGCAGCTTGGGTCGGACCGCCTTCTCCTACGAGCAGTACTTC CASSLGRTAFSYEQYF
NA TRBJ1-1 TRBV19 NA TGTGCCAGTAGTAACACCCCCGGGGGTTATACTGAAGCTTTCTTT CASSNTPGGYTEAFF
NA TRBJ2-1 TRBV30 NA TGTGCCTGGACTCTTTGGGCTAACAATGAGCAGTTCTTC CAWTLWANNEQFF
NA TRBJ2-7 TRBV10-2 NA TGCGCCAGCAGTGAGGGTCGAGACGAGCAGTACTTC CASSEGRDEQYF
NA TRBJ2-3 TRBV28 NA TGTGCCAGCAGTTTGGATCACACAGATACGCAGTATTTT CASSLDHTDTQYF
TRBD2 TRBJ2-7 TRBV5-8 once TGTGCCAGCAGCTTGGCTAGCGGGAGGTCCCGCTCCTCCTACGAGCAGTACTTC CASSLASGRSRSSYEQYF
NA TRBJ2-7 TRBV5-1 NA TGCGCCAGCAGCTTTACAGTAGAATCCTACGAGCAGTACTTC CASSFTVESYEQYF
TRBD1 TRBJ2-7 TRBV6-5 NA TGTGCCAGCAGTTACCCGACAGGGGGAGAGCAGTACTTC CASSYPTGGEQYF
TRBD1 TRBJ1-5 TRBV28 NA TGTGCCAGCAGTTTCGGACAGGGTCAACAGCCCCAGCATTTT CASSFGQGQQPQHF
TRBD2 TRBJ2-7 TRBV5-1 NA TGCGCCAGCAGCTTGCTAGCGGGCTCCTACGAGCAGTACTTC CASSLLAGSYEQYF
TRBD1 TRBJ1-2 TRBV7-2 NA TGTGCCAGCAGCCAAGGACAGGGTCTGGTCTACACCTTC CASSQGQGLVYTF
NA TRBJ2-7 TRBV6-5 NA TGTGCCAGCAGTTACTCCGCAGGGCTCACCTACGAGCAGTACTTC CASSYSAGLTYEQYF